This record covers a single T cell receptor beta chain. The sample originates from a study of blood T cells in healthy people across ages. V lost 2 bases to trimming and J lost 6 bases; unmatched junction nucleotides: 9. Germline values: CDR1 MNHEY, CDR2 SMNVEV (reference sequence). The CDR3 has 17 amino acids. Through a sample-barcoded 5' primer and a J-beta primer mix, a second PCR was run for 7 to 11 cycles. TCRdb reanalysed the 5' RACE reads using MiXCR and keeps one entry per CDR3 protein. The sample has 920,000 or so distinct CDR3 sequences; roughly 45% are singletons. The sequencing input was blood. This receptor was taken from a woman aged 55-70 years in good health. The gene calls are TRBV27 and TRBJ2-3; 12 bases map to TRBD2. The CDR3 region has the DNA TGTGCCAGCAGTTTAATGGCTAGCGGGAGGGGTCGGGATACGCAGTATTTT. Its protein product is CASSLMASGRGRDTQYF.